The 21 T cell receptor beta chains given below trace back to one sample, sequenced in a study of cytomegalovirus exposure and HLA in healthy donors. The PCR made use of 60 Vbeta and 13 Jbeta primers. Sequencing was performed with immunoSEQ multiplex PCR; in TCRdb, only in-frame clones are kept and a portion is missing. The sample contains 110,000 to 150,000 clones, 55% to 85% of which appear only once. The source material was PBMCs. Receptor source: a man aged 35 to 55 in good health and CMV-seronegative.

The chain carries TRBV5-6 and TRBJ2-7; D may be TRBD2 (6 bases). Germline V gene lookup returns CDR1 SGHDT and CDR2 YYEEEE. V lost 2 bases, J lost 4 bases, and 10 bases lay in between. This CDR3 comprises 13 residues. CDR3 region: CASSFGGGYEQYF. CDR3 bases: TGTGCCAGCAGCTTCGGGGGTGGGTACGAGCAGTACTTC.

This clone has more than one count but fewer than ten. The CDR3 sequence: CASRMGLAGIPAKNIQYF. CDR3 in DNA: TGCGCCAGTAGAATGGGACTAGCGGGGATCCCAGCCAAAAACATTCAGTACTTC. V gene TRBV5-1 combines with J gene TRBJ2-4; 13 bases match TRBD2. CDR1 is SGHRS and CDR2 is YFSETQ in the germline V gene. V shed 8 bases and J 0 bases; nucleotides not matched to a gene: 11. This CDR3 contains 18 residues. Supplemented by reference TRBV5-1 and TRBJ2-4, the full variable domain reads KAGVTQTPRYLIKTRGQQVTLSCSPISGHRSVSWYQQTPGQGLQFLFEYFSETQRNKGNFPGRFSGRQFSNSRSEMNVSTLELGDSALYLCASRMGLAGIPAKNIQYFGAGTRLSVL.

The CDR3 protein is CASSLRGGETQYF. The DNA for the CDR3 is TGTGCCAGCAGCTTGAGGGGGGGCGAGACCCAGTACTTC. The chain recombines TRBV5-4 with TRBJ2-5; possibly TRBD2 for D (7 bases). Trimming pared 1 base from V and 5 bases from J, leaving 9 bases between. The CDR3 consists of 13 residues. Germline lookup yields CDR1 SGHNT and CDR2 YYREEE (reference sequence).

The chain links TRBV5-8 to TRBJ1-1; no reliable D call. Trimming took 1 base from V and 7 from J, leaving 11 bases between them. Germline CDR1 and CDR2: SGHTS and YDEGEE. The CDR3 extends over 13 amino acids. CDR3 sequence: CASSLLSYGEAFF. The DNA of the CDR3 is TGTGCCAGCAGCTTGCTCAGTTATGGTGAAGCTTTCTTT. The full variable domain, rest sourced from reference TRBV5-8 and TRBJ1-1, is EAGVTQSPTHLIKTRGQQATLRCSPISGHTSVYWYQQALGLGLQFLLWYDEGEERNRGNFPPRFSGRQFPNYSSELNVNALELEDSALYLCASSLLSYGEAFFGQGTRLTVV.

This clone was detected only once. CDR3 sequence (DNA): TGTGCCAGTAGTATGGTTAGGACGGGGAATCAGCCCCAGCATTTT. Amino acids: CASSMVRTGNQPQHF. The chain combines TRBV19 with TRBJ1-5; D is uncertain. CDR1 is LNHDA, CDR2 SQIVND, per germline (reference sequence). V gave up 3 bases and J gave up 4 bases, with 13 bases separating them. The CDR3 totals 15 residues. Full variable domain (outside the CDR3, taken from reference TRBV19 and TRBJ1-5): DGGITQSPKYLFRKEGQNVTLSCEQNLNHDAMYWYRQDPGQGLRLIYYSQIVNDFQKGDIAEGYSVSREKKESFPLTVTSAQKNPTAFYLCASSMVRTGNQPQHFGDGTRLSIL.

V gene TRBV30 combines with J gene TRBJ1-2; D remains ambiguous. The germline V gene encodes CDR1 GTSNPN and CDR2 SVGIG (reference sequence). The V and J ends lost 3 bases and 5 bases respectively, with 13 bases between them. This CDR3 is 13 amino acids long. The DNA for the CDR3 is TGTGCCTGGAGCGGCGGCGGAATATATGGCTACACCTTC. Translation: CAWSGGGIYGYTF.

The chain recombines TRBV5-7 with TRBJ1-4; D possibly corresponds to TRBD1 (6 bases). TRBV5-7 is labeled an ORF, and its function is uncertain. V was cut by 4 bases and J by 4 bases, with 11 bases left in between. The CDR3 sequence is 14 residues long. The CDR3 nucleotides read TGTGCCAGCAGCCTAGGACAGTTTAATGAAAAACTGTTTTTT. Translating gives CASSLGQFNEKLFF.

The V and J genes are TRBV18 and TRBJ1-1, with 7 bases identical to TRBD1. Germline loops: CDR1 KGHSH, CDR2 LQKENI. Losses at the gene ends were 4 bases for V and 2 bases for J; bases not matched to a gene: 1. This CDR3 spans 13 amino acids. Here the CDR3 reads CASSRTGNTEAFF. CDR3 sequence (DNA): TGTGCCAGCTCACGGACAGGCAACACTGAAGCTTTCTTT.

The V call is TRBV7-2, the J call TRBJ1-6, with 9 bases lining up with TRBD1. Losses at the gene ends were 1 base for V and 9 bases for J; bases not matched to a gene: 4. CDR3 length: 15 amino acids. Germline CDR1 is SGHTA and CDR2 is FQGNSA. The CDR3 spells CASSLGGTGTSPLHF. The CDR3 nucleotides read TGTGCCAGCAGCTTAGGAGGGACAGGGACTTCACCCCTCCACTTT.

As DNA, the CDR3 is TGCGCCAGCAGCCCCACACTAGACTTGGCTGGAAACACCATATATTTT. It specifies CASSPTLDLAGNTIYF. V is TRBV5-1 and J is TRBJ1-3; D gene uncertain. Germline V lookup: CDR1 SGHRS, CDR2 YFSETQ. This CDR3 spans 16 amino acids. V was clipped by 4 bases and J by 2 bases, with 16 bases between them.

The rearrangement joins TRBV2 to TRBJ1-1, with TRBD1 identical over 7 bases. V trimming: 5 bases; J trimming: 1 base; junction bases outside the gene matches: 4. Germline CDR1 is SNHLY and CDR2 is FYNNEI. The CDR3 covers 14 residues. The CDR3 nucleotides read TGTGCCAGCAGTCAGGGACAGAGGAACACTGAAGCTTTCTTT. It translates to CASSQGQRNTEAFF.

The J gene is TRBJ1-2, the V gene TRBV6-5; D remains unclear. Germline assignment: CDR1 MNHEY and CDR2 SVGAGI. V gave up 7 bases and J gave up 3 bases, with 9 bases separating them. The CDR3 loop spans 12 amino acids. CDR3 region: CASTGPDYGYTF. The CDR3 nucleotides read TGTGCCAGCACTGGGCCGGACTATGGCTACACCTTC.

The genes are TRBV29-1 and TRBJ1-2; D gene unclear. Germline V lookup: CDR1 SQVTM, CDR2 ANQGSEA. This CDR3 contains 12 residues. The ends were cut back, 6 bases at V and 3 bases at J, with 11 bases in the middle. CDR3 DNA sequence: TGCAGCGTGGAGACGGACTACTATGGCTACACCTTC. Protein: CSVETDYYGYTF.

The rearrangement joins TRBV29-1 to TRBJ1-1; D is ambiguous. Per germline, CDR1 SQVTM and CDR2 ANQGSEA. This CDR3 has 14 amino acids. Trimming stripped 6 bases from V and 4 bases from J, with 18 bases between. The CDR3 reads CSVEGRLLRTEAFF. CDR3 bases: TGCAGCGTCGAGGGAAGGTTGCTTCGCACTGAAGCTTTCTTT.

DNA of the CDR3: TGTGCCAGCAAATTCCGGGACAGGGGCACTGAAGCTTTCTTT. Amino acid sequence: CASKFRDRGTEAFF. The V and J genes are TRBV6-1 and TRBJ1-1; the match to TRBD1 covers 10 bases. Per the germline V gene, CDR1 is MNHNS and CDR2 is SASEGT. J lost 4 bases, V lost 7 bases, and 6 bases had no gene match. The CDR3 covers 14 residues.

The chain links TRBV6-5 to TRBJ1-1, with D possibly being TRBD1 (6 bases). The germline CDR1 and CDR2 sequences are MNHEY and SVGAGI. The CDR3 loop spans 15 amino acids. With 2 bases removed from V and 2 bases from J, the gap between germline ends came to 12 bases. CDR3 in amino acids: CASSYGQQGNTEAFF. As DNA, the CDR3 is TGTGCCAGCAGTTACGGCCAACAGGGTAACACTGAAGCTTTCTTT.

CDR3 DNA: TGCAGCGTTGCTTCGGGAGGGGTTACGGGTTCGGGCTACACCTTC. As protein: CSVASGGVTGSGYTF. The V and J genes are TRBV29-1 and TRBJ1-2, with D maybe TRBD1 (5 bases). Germline V CDR1 and CDR2: SQVTM, ANQGSEA. Trimming cost V 4 bases and J 8 bases, with 23 bases left between them. The CDR3 extends over 15 amino acids.

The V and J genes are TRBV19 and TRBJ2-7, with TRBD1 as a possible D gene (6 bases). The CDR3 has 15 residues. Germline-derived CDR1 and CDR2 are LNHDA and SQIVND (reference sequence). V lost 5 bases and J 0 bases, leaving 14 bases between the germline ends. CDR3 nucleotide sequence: TGTGCCAGTAGTCGCACACAGGGATCCTCCTACGAGCAGTACTTC. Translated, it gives CASSRTQGSSYEQYF. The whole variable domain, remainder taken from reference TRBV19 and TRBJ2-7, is DGGITQSPKYLFRKEGQNVTLSCEQNLNHDAMYWYRQDPGQGLRLIYYSQIVNDFQKGDIAEGYSVSREKKESFPLTVTSAQKNPTAFYLCASSRTQGSSYEQYFGPGTRLTVT.

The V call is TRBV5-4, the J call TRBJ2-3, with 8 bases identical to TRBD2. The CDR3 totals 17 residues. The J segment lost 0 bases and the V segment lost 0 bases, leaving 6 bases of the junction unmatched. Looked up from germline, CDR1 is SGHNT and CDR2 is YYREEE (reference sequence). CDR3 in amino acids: CASSLGTSIYSTDTQYF. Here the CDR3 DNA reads TGTGCCAGCAGCTTGGGGACTAGCATATATAGCACAGATACGCAGTATTTT.

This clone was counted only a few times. CDR3: CSVCRDLNTEAFF. CDR3 sequence (DNA): TGCAGCGTCTGCAGGGATTTGAACACTGAAGCTTTCTTT. The chain recombines TRBV29-1 with TRBJ1-1; D may be TRBD1 (5 bases). Germline V CDR1 and CDR2: SQVTM, ANQGSEA. The CDR3 loop spans 13 amino acids. Trimming pared 6 bases from V and 0 bases from J, leaving 11 bases between.

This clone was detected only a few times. The CDR3 coding sequence is TGTGCCAGCTCACCAGGAAAGGGGGCAAATTCACCCCTCCACTTT. It encodes CASSPGKGANSPLHF. The chain is built from TRBV18 and TRBJ1-6; 7 nucleotides align to TRBD1. Germline lookup yields CDR1 KGHSH and CDR2 LQKENI. V was clipped by 2 bases and J by 7 bases; unmatched bases: 5. This CDR3 region has 15 residues.